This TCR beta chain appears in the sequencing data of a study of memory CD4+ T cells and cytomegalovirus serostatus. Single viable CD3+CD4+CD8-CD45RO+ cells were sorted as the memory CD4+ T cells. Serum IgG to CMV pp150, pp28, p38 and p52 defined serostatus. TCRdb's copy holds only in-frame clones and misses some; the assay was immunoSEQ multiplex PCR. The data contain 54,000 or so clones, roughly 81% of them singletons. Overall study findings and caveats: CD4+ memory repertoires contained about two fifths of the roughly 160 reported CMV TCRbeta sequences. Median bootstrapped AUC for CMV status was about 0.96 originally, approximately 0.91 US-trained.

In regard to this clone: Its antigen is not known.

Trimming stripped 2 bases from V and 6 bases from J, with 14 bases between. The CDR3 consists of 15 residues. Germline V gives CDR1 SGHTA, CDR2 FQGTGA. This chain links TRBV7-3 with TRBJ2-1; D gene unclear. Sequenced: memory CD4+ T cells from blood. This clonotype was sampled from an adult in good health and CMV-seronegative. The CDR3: CASSLVPTVGNEQFF. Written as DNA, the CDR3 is TGTGCCAGCAGCTTAGTCCCCACGGTCGGCAATGAGCAGTTCTTC.